This TCR beta chain was profiled in a study of cytotoxic CD8 clonotypes in ibrutinib-treated CLL. Study-level information: Response sampling took place at median about 12 months of treatment, range 6 to 36. Study results and limitations: Higher clonality was seen at ibrutinib response and a return toward baseline at progression.

V shed 3 bases and J shed 5 bases, with 13 bases lying between them. Germline V CDR1 and CDR2: MNHNS, SASEGT. The CDR3 loop spans 15 amino acids. The method was immunoSEQ multiplex PCR; TCRdb's version includes in-frame clones alone and lacks a portion of them. Of about 130,000 clones in the sample, 80% to 90% were seen once. This clone appeared a single time. Its specificity is unknown. The TCR comes from a human donor with chronic lymphocytic leukemia. V usage is TRBV6-1 and J usage is TRBJ2-2; D is unresolved. Sequencing used PBMCs, obtained after 24 months of ibrutinib treatment. The CDR3 is CASSDRRPATGELFF. The CDR3 region has the DNA TGTGCCAGCAGTGATCGGCGGCCGGCGACCGGGGAGCTGTTTTTT.